These 9 T cell receptor beta chains were all obtained from the same sample, sequenced in a study of shared clonotypes between healthy human individuals. The assay was immunoSEQ multiplex PCR, and TCRdb's table has in-frame clones only and misses some. The table includes about 2 million clones, roughly 95% detected once. As defined, naive CD8 cells were CD45RO-negative and positively selected for CCR7, with terminally differentiated effector memory CD45RA+ cells excluded. The material sequenced was naive CD8+ T cells sorted from blood. These receptor sequences come from a man aged 18-30 years in good health.

V is TRBV5-4 and J is TRBJ2-5; D tentatively fits TRBD1 or TRBD2 (5 bases each). Germline CDR1 reads SGHNT; CDR2 reads YYREEE (reference sequence). The CDR3 spans 15 residues. Trimming cost V 1 base and J 5 bases, with 15 bases left between them. The CDR3 protein is CASSLPGPSRETQYF. The CDR3 nucleotides read TGTGCCAGCAGCTTGCCGGGACCCAGTCGGGAGACCCAGTACTTC.

The rearrangement links TRBV29-1 to TRBJ2-1; D remains unclear. CDR3 size: 10 residues. V was clipped by 6 bases and J by 9 bases, with 9 bases between them. Per germline, CDR1 SQVTM and CDR2 ANQGSEA. This CDR3 is CSVQIGEQFF. The CDR3 nucleotides are TGCAGCGTACAAATCGGTGAGCAGTTCTTC.

This chain connects TRBV6-1 to TRBJ2-3; maybe TRBD2 (5 bases). With 7 bases removed from V and 7 bases from J, the gap between germline ends came to 18 bases. This CDR3 region has 14 residues. Germline CDR1 MNHNS, CDR2 SASEGT. DNA of the CDR3: TGTGCCAGCATTCTTAGCGCGGGCCATTATACGCAGTATTTT. It yields the protein CASILSAGHYTQYF.

This clone was recorded once. The rearrangement joins TRBV27 to TRBJ1-1; 8 positions agree with TRBD1. This CDR3 is 16 amino acids long. Trimming cost V 0 bases and J 8 bases; bases outside gene matches: 11. Germline CDR1 MNHEY, CDR2 SMNVEV (reference sequence). The CDR3 loop is CASSLSPGQGPAEAFF. CDR3 bases: TGTGCCAGCAGTTTATCTCCCGGACAGGGCCCGGCGGAAGCTTTCTTT.

The chain carries TRBV7-6 and TRBJ2-1; possibly TRBD2 for D (7 bases). V lost 3 bases and J lost 4, with 10 bases in between. Germline V gene lookup returns CDR1 SGHVS and CDR2 FNYEAQ. The CDR3 loop spans 14 amino acids. DNA for the CDR3: TGTGCCAGCAGCTTTAGGGGGGGGTACAATGAGCAGTTCTTC. Encoded protein: CASSFRGGYNEQFF.

J is TRBJ2-7 and V is TRBV18, with 8 positions matching TRBD2. The CDR3 totals 14 residues. The germline CDR1 and CDR2 sequences are KGHSH and LQKENI. The junction had 3 bases not matched to a gene; V was cut back by 3 bases and J by 2 bases. CDR3 in DNA: TGTGCCAGCTCACCTAGCGGGAACCCCTACGAGCAGTACTTC. It specifies CASSPSGNPYEQYF.

This clone was seen a single time. CDR3 sequence: CAISEEDRVWSTDTQYF. The CDR3 DNA reads as TGTGCCATCAGTGAGGAAGACAGGGTCTGGAGCACAGATACGCAGTATTTT. The gene calls are TRBV10-3 and TRBJ2-3, with 7 bases that match TRBD1. Trimming cost V 2 bases and J 0 bases; bases outside gene matches: 8. This CDR3 has 17 amino acids. The V gene's germline CDR1 is ENHRY and CDR2 SYGVKD.

CDR3 sequence reads: CASSLMGGGSNNEQFF. The DNA for the CDR3 is TGTGCCAGCAGTTTAATGGGGGGAGGTTCTAACAATGAGCAGTTCTTC. The chain recombines TRBV27 with TRBJ2-1; TRBD2 might be the D (6 bases). CDR1 and CDR2 (germline): MNHEY, SMNVEV (reference sequence). The CDR3 is 16 residues long. Trimming cost V 2 bases and J 5 bases, with 16 bases left between them.

The rearrangement joins TRBV2 to TRBJ1-2; TRBD1 agrees at 8 bases. Trimming at V came to 10 bases and at J to 4 bases, leaving 2 bases not matched to a gene. Germline assignment: CDR1 SNHLY and CDR2 FYNNEI. CDR3 size: 11 residues. The CDR3 nucleotides read TGTGCCATCAGGGGGCTCTATGGCTACACCTTC. Translation gives CAIRGLYGYTF.